This T cell receptor beta chain was captured in a study of T cell clonality in common variable immunodeficiency. The study's findings and limits: Fewer deletions and N-nucleotide insertions were reportedly seen in common variable immunodeficiency TCR beta sequences.

V shed 5 bases and J shed 0 bases, with 17 bases lying between them. The CDR3 runs 17 residues. The germline V gene has CDR1 MNHEY and CDR2 SVGEGT. Diagnosis required reduced IgG, IgA and/or IgM with specific antibody deficiency. Of CVID subjects, 15 were female and approximately 30 male, mean age roughly 40. This clone was observed a few times. Its antigen is as yet unknown. The read terminates 3 residues ahead of where the CDR3 ends, so the germline J gene completes it. Clones were sequenced by immunoSEQ multiplex PCR, and TCRdb holds only the in-frame ones, with some missing. The sample presents some 12,000 clones, none singletons.

This TCR derives from a human donor with common variable immunodeficiency. The sequenced sample consisted of peripheral blood mononuclear cells. The chain couples TRBV6-2 or TRBV6-3 to TRBJ1-5, with D tentatively TRBD1 (6 bases). CDR3 bases read: TGTGCCAGCAGTCCCGGAAAGATGGACAGTAGCAATCAGCCC. It yields the protein CASSPGKMDSSNQP. The whole CDR3 protein is CASSPGKMDSSNQPQHF.